This T cell receptor beta chain originates from a study of blood T cell repertoires in COVID-19. Study-wide background: PBMCs, B-cell-depleted T cells, or T cells provided the cDNA or gDNA that made up the material.

Per the study methods: Reference gene primer amplification yielded estimated nucleated cell counts. The method was immunoSEQ multiplex PCR; TCRdb's version includes in-frame clones alone and lacks a portion of them. The V and J calls and the clone size are those of that table, but D and trimming were determined from the DNA. The sample records about 290,000 clones, 80% to 90% being singletons. V lost 5 bases and J 1 base, leaving 8 bases between the germline ends. There are 13 residues in the CDR3. Germline V CDR1 and CDR2: MGHDK, SYGVNS. This TCR was sampled from a woman aged 25 to 39 with active or convalescent COVID-19. The gene calls are TRBV25-1 and TRBJ1-1; D is ambiguous. Specimen: peripheral blood. CDR3 sequence (DNA): TGTGCCAGCAGTTTGAGCGGGAACACTGAAGCTTTCTTT. This encodes CASSLSGNTEAFF.